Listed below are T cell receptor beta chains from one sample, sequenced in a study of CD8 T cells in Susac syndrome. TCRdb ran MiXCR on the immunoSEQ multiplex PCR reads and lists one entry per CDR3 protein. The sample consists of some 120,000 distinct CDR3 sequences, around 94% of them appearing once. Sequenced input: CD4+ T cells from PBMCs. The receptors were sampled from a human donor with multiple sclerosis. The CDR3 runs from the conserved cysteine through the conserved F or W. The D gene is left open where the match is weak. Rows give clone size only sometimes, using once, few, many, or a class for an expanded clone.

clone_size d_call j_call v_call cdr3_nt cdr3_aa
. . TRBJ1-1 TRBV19 TGTGCCAGTAAAAGTGAGCGGACCTATGGAGAGAACACTGAAGCTTTCTTT CASKSERTYGENTEAFF
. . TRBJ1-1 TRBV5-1 TGCGCCAGCAGCTTTGGGCAGGGCGGCCTGAACACTGAAGCTTTCTTT CASSFGQGGLNTEAFF
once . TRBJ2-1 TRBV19 TGTGCCAGTAGTCCCCAGGGATGGGGTAACAATGAGCAGTTCTTC CASSPQGWGNNEQFF
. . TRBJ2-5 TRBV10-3 TGTGCCATCAGACCACAGCTACAAGAGACCCAGTACTTC CAIRPQLQETQYF
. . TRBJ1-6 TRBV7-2 TGTGCCAGCAACCCCCAGGGGCCAAATAATTCACCCCTCCACTTT CASNPQGPNNSPLHF
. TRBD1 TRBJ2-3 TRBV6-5 TGTGCCAGCAGTTACGACAGGGTAACAGATACGCAGTATTTT CASSYDRVTDTQYF
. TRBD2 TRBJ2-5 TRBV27 TGTGCCAGCAGTTTCCGGCTAGCGGGAGGCCTAGAGACCCAGTACTTC CASSFRLAGGLETQYF
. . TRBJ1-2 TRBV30 TGTGCCTGGAGTAGCGGGGGCAGCTATGGCTACACCTTC CAWSSGGSYGYTF
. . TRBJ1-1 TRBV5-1 TGCGCCAGCAGCTTTTCGAACACTGAAGCTTTCTTT CASSFSNTEAFF
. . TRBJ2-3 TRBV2 TGTGCCAGCAGATGGAGGTCGGTTGGAGATACGCAGTATTTT CASRWRSVGDTQYF
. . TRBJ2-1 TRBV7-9 TGTGCCAGCAGCTTAGGGGAACTCCATCCAACTAGCAATGAGCAGTTCTTC CASSLGELHPTSNEQFF
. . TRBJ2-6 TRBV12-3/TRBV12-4 TGTGCCACCGGAAGTGGGGCCAACGTCCTGACTTTC CATGSGANVLTF
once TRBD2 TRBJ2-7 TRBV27 TGTGCCAGCAGTTTCGGGAGGGCAGTCGAAGACTACGAGCAGTACTTC CASSFGRAVEDYEQYF
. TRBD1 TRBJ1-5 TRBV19 TGTGCCAGTAGTAGACAGGGGGCGCTGAGCAATCAGCCCCAGCATTTT CASSRQGALSNQPQHF
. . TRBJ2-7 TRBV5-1 TGCGCCAGCAGCGCCCCCTTGCCCTCCGACGAGCAGTACTTC CASSAPLPSDEQYF
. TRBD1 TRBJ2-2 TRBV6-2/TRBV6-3 TGTGCCAGCAGTTACGAGATGGGACAGGCGGACACCGGGGAGCTGTTTTTT CASSYEMGQADTGELFF
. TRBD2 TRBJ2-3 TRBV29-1 TGCAGCGTTGATACGGGCGGGGGGCTGGCAGATACGCAGTATTTT CSVDTGGGLADTQYF
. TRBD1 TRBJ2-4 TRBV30 TGTGCCTCAGGGGGACCCCTAGCCAAAAACATTCAGTACTTC CASGGPLAKNIQYF
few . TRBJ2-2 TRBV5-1 TGCGCCAGCAGCTCCGGACTTCAGAACACCGGGGAGCTGTTTTTT CASSSGLQNTGELFF
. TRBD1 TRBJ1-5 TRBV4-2 TGTGCCAGCAGCCAAGACGAATGGGAGGGACAGGGTAGCAATCAGCCCCAGCATTTT CASSQDEWEGQGSNQPQHF
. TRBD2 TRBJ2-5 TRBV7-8 TGTGCCAGCAGCTCAACCGACGGGACTAGGACCCAGTACTTC CASSSTDGTRTQYF
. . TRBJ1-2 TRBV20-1 TGCAGTGCTGGGACATCTAACTATGGCTACACCTTC CSAGTSNYGYTF